Shown below are 12 T cell receptor beta chains from a single sample sequenced in a study of regulatory T cells in long-lasting Graves disease (dated by TCRdb to the early 2020s). Explained via the paper, the time point label denotes: newly diagnosed GD, antithyroid drugs for less than 3 months. RNA was extracted from PBMCs in TRIzol for both TCR sequencing and RNA sequencing. Library preparation employed multiplex PCR. TCRdb shows the sequencer as Illumina HiSeq 4000. CDR3 regions were amplified by Arm-PCR with iRepertoire HTBI primers to construct TCR beta libraries. The public reads were reanalyzed by TCRdb: fastp trimming at Q25, MiXCR alignment, in-frame beta chains only. Every entry covers one CDR3 protein and lists the most common genes and DNA from its rows. Recorded for this sample are over 200,000 distinct CDR3 sequences; approximately 20% of them occurred a single time. Of the sample, around 15% is held by the ten largest clones.

These data were also filed under a second study, of T cells in Graves' hyperthyroidism and ophthalmopathy.

Sequencing used peripheral blood mononuclear cells (PBMCs), obtained at new diagnosis, from a patient treated with antithyroid drugs. Every receptor here comes from a woman in her thirties with Graves disease. Donor details come from another sample of the same person, matched by shared clones.

This chain connects TRBV5-1 to TRBJ2-3; 8 bases match TRBD1. Germline CDR1 reads SGHRS; CDR2 reads YFSETQ. J was trimmed by 3 bases and V by 0 bases; bases with no gene match: 9. This CDR3 comprises 17 residues. CDR3 sequence reads: CASSLGTGTDATDTQYF. CDR3 nucleotides: TGCGCCAGCAGCTTGGGGACAGGGACAGACGCGACAGATACGCAGTATTTT. The full variable domain, in which reference TRBV5-1 and TRBJ2-3 provide the parts outside the CDR3, is KAGVTQTPRYLIKTRGQQVTLSCSPISGHRSVSWYQQTPGQGLQFLFEYFSETQRNKGNFPGRFSGRQFSNSRSEMNVSTLELGDSALYLCASSLGTGTDATDTQYFGPGTRLTVL.

This clonotype has at least ten counts. The gene calls are TRBV20-1 and TRBJ1-6; 9 bases fit TRBD1. The germline V gene encodes CDR1 DFQATT and CDR2 SNEGSKA (reference sequence). CDR3 length: 15 amino acids. Trimming at V came to 6 bases and at J to 9 bases, leaving 12 bases not matched to a gene. CDR3 region: CSARRPGQGASPLHF. CDR3 coding DNA: TGCAGTGCCCGCCGGCCGGGACAGGGTGCTTCACCCCTCCACTTT.

This chain uses TRBV3-1 with TRBJ2-1; TRBD2 agrees at 7 bases. Germline trimming cut 0 bases from V and 3 bases from J; bases unmatched to any gene: 8. CDR1 and CDR2 (germline): LGHDT, YNNKEL (reference sequence). The CDR3 runs to 17 residues. The CDR3, as DNA: TGTGCCAGCAGCCAAGATATAAGCGGGACCGACTACAATGAGCAGTTCTTC. Amino acid sequence: CASSQDISGTDYNEQFF.

There are many counts of this clonotype. The chain combines TRBV20-1 with TRBJ2-7; D not resolved. From germline, CDR1 is DFQATT and CDR2 SNEGSKA (reference sequence). Trimming left V 0 bases short and J 3 bases short, with 6 bases between. The CDR3 runs to 12 residues. As DNA, the CDR3 is TGCAGTGCTAGAGAGACTTTCTACGAGCAGTACTTC. Translation: CSARETFYEQYF.

J is TRBJ2-3 and V is TRBV6-4; 7 bases line up with TRBD2. This CDR3 has 14 residues. Germline V CDR1 and CDR2: MRHNA, SNTAGT. Unmatched junction bases numbered 9, after V lost 3 bases and J lost 9 bases. CDR3 nucleotides: TGTGCCAGCAGTGAATTCAGCGGGGCCTTAACGCAGTATTTT. This sequence encodes CASSEFSGALTQYF.

Ten or more counts support this clonotype. The V gene is TRBV6-1, the J gene TRBJ1-1, with 8 bases fitting TRBD1. With 6 bases clipped from V and 4 bases from J, the junction kept 7 bases outside the gene matches. This CDR3 region has 14 residues. Per the germline V gene, CDR1 is MNHNS and CDR2 is SASEGT. The DNA for the CDR3 is TGTGCCAGCAGATCGACAGGGGATAGCACTGAAGCTTTCTTT. It codes for CASRSTGDSTEAFF.

On this clonotype itself: It may be a read error: a sequence one base away is much more abundant. In this CDR3 the conserved last residue, phenylalanine or tryptophan, is missing, so a read error is likely. V gene TRBV27 combines with J gene TRBJ2-3; D is uncertain. V was pared by 6 bases and J by 7 bases, with 14 bases between. The CDR3 totals 13 residues. Germline CDR1 and CDR2: MNHEY and SMNVEV (reference sequence). CDR3 bases: TGTGCCAGCAGGAAGGGCGCAACCCATACGCAGTATCTT. It codes for CASRKGATHTQYL.

The V and J genes are TRBV6-5 and TRBJ2-4; TRBD1 matches at 7 bases. CDR1 MNHEY and CDR2 SVGAGI come from the germline V gene. The CDR3 sequence is 13 residues long. V gave up 4 bases and J gave up 8 bases; unmatched junction bases: 5. CDR3 in DNA: TGTGCCAGCAGTTCCACTGACAGGGACATTCAGTACTTC. Amino acids: CASSSTDRDIQYF.

This clonotype showed up many times. The chain links TRBV28 to TRBJ2-7; no reliable D call. The V gene's germline CDR1 is MDHEN and CDR2 SYDVKM. The CDR3 length is 14 residues. Trimming left V 5 bases short and J 4 bases short, with 15 bases between. The DNA for the CDR3 is TGTGCCAGCAGTCCGATGGACGGGCGGTACGAGCAGTACTTC. This codes for CASSPMDGRYEQYF.

This clonotype showed up many times. The V gene is TRBV7-2, the J gene TRBJ2-1; TRBD2 matches 7 bases. In germline, CDR1 is SGHTA, CDR2 FQGNSA. The CDR3 has 17 amino acids. V gave up 5 bases and J gave up 0 bases; unmatched junction bases: 10. The CDR3 DNA reads TGTGCCAGCAGCCCACCACGGGGGGTGAGCTCCTACAATGAGCAGTTCTTC. Translated: CASSPPRGVSSYNEQFF.

Comments on this clonotype: A much larger clone lies one base from this, so it may be a read error. This CDR3 is missing its conserved last phenylalanine or tryptophan, likely due to a read error. The chain is built from TRBV6-2 or TRBV6-3 and TRBJ2-7, with no clear D. Germline CDR1 reads MNHEY; CDR2 reads SVGEGT. CDR3 length: 14 residues. V was shortened by 2 bases and J by 0 bases, with 8 bases between the two germline ends. The CDR3 here is CASSYRASSYEQYL. DNA of the CDR3: TGTGCCAGCAGTTACAGGGCCTCCTCCTACGAGCAGTACCTC.

The sample holds many counts of this clonotype. The chain recombines TRBV20-1 with TRBJ2-7, with 9 bases aligning to TRBD2. CDR3 length equals 13 residues. With 6 bases clipped from V and 3 bases from J, the junction kept 6 bases outside the gene matches. Per germline, CDR1 DFQATT and CDR2 SNEGSKA (reference sequence). CDR3 in amino acids: CSASASGVYEQYF. DNA for the CDR3: TGCAGTGCGTCGGCTAGCGGGGTCTACGAGCAGTACTTC.